Listed below are T cell receptor beta chains from one sample, sequenced in a study of blood T cells in healthy people across ages. TCRdb independently ran MiXCR on the 5' RACE reads; one entry per CDR3 protein. The profile covers 800,000 or so distinct CDR3 sequences, with about half appearing a single time and less than 20% taken by the ten largest. Sequenced sample: blood. Every receptor here comes from an elderly man in good health. CDR3s include the opening cysteine and the closing phenylalanine or tryptophan. Only part of the rows carry a size: once, few, many, or a class if the clone is expanded.

v_gene: TRBV12-3/TRBV12-4; abundance: .; j_gene: TRBJ2-5; CDR3aa: CALVEVDEQYF
v_gene: TRBV28; abundance: few; j_gene: TRBJ1-5; CDR3aa: CASIEGGNQPQHF
v_gene: TRBV4-2; abundance: .; j_gene: TRBJ1-5; CDR3aa: CASSQDYVNSNQPQHF
v_gene: TRBV5-1; abundance: .; j_gene: TRBJ2-5; CDR3aa: CASSWTGTGTQYF
v_gene: TRBV20-1; abundance: .; j_gene: TRBJ2-7; CDR3aa: CSAPGQGMYEQYF
v_gene: TRBV27; abundance: many; j_gene: TRBJ2-7; CDR3aa: CASSFPPGEQYF
v_gene: TRBV29-1; abundance: many; j_gene: TRBJ2-5; CDR3aa: CSVVVRETQYF
v_gene: TRBV29-1; abundance: few; j_gene: TRBJ2-7; CDR3aa: CSVRRTGVQYF
v_gene: TRBV3-1; abundance: few; j_gene: TRBJ2-1; CDR3aa: CASSQDIHSNNEQFF
v_gene: TRBV12-3/TRBV12-4; abundance: .; j_gene: TRBJ2-5; CDR3aa: CASSFTFSEGPQETQYF
v_gene: TRBV6-2/TRBV6-3; abundance: few; j_gene: TRBJ2-5; CDR3aa: CASSVGGLLEQYF
v_gene: TRBV15; abundance: .; j_gene: TRBJ2-7; CDR3aa: CATSREVQLSYEQYF
v_gene: TRBV20-1; abundance: .; j_gene: TRBJ2-1; CDR3aa: CSASGAFPDEQFF
v_gene: TRBV5-1; abundance: many; j_gene: TRBJ2-1; CDR3aa: CASNPTGGNEQFF
v_gene: TRBV6-2/TRBV6-3; abundance: .; j_gene: .; CDR3aa: CASSYGSLRETQYF
v_gene: TRBV20-1; abundance: few; j_gene: TRBJ2-1; CDR3aa: CSAPRPGGYNEQFF
v_gene: TRBV20-1; abundance: .; j_gene: TRBJ2-5; CDR3aa: CSPGTSGNNEQYF
v_gene: TRBV5-1; abundance: .; j_gene: TRBJ1-1; CDR3aa: CASSLERTNTEAFF
v_gene: TRBV24-1; abundance: .; j_gene: TRBJ2-1; CDR3aa: CATSDRTWGTQFF
v_gene: TRBV15; abundance: .; j_gene: TRBJ2-1; CDR3aa: CATSRDLAGGGDEQFF
v_gene: TRBV29-1; abundance: .; j_gene: TRBJ2-3; CDR3aa: CSILVGGAGHTQYF
v_gene: TRBV20-1; abundance: .; j_gene: TRBJ2-5; CDR3aa: CSASPRRGRYYEQYF
v_gene: TRBV15; abundance: .; j_gene: TRBJ2-1; CDR3aa: CATSRAGTSGNNEQFF
v_gene: TRBV18; abundance: few; j_gene: TRBJ2-2; CDR3aa: CASSPPSYTLNTGELFF
v_gene: TRBV10-3; abundance: few; j_gene: TRBJ2-7; CDR3aa: CAISEVERELNEQYF
v_gene: TRBV4-3; abundance: .; j_gene: TRBJ1-2; CDR3aa: CASSQVPTGGDNYGYTF
v_gene: TRBV10-3; abundance: .; j_gene: TRBJ2-1; CDR3aa: CAISPGTGQDEQFF
v_gene: TRBV7-2; abundance: .; j_gene: TRBJ2-3; CDR3aa: CASSSQGAAQYF
v_gene: TRBV7-2; abundance: .; j_gene: TRBJ2-7; CDR3aa: CASSPMSYAYEQYF
v_gene: TRBV29-1; abundance: .; j_gene: TRBJ2-7; CDR3aa: CSVGAYREAYYEQYF
v_gene: TRBV4-1; abundance: .; j_gene: TRBJ2-1; CDR3aa: CASSHGTRGQGYYNEQFF
v_gene: TRBV7-2; abundance: .; j_gene: TRBJ2-7; CDR3aa: CASSPLGTSGYEQYF
v_gene: TRBV25-1; abundance: few; j_gene: TRBJ1-2; CDR3aa: CASTNTQGRGYTF
v_gene: TRBV28; abundance: .; j_gene: TRBJ2-7; CDR3aa: CASNIQGSYEQYF
v_gene: TRBV29-1; abundance: .; j_gene: TRBJ1-1; CDR3aa: CSVGSGQSRTEAFF
v_gene: TRBV30; abundance: once; j_gene: .; CDR3aa: CAWSQVEGETQYF
v_gene: TRBV7-8; abundance: .; j_gene: TRBJ2-1; CDR3aa: CASSPGTSGNYNEQFF
v_gene: TRBV7-3; abundance: .; j_gene: TRBJ2-6; CDR3aa: CASSLNAFAAANVLTF
v_gene: TRBV28; abundance: .; j_gene: TRBJ1-2; CDR3aa: CASNMGQAHGYTF
v_gene: TRBV20-1; abundance: .; j_gene: TRBJ2-3; CDR3aa: CSASLAGGRDTQYF
v_gene: TRBV7-2; abundance: .; j_gene: TRBJ1-5; CDR3aa: CASSLQQRQPQHF
v_gene: TRBV4-2; abundance: .; j_gene: TRBJ1-1; CDR3aa: CASSQKTRATEAFF
v_gene: TRBV7-2; abundance: .; j_gene: TRBJ2-5; CDR3aa: CASRADQETQYF
v_gene: TRBV12-3/TRBV12-4; abundance: few; j_gene: TRBJ2-1; CDR3aa: CASSHGLAGVVYEQFF
v_gene: TRBV12-3/TRBV12-4; abundance: few; j_gene: TRBJ2-1; CDR3aa: CASTRGTSGTYEQFF
v_gene: TRBV20-1; abundance: .; j_gene: .; CDR3aa: CSAIRESEQYF
v_gene: TRBV2; abundance: .; j_gene: TRBJ1-1; CDR3aa: CASSTGSGTEAFF
v_gene: TRBV6-2/TRBV6-3; abundance: .; j_gene: TRBJ2-7; CDR3aa: CASRPGTSGAYEQYF
v_gene: TRBV5-8; abundance: .; j_gene: TRBJ1-5; CDR3aa: CASSRGTGGLRSNQPQHF
v_gene: TRBV27; abundance: few; j_gene: TRBJ2-2; CDR3aa: CASSIRGGELFF
v_gene: TRBV29-1; abundance: .; j_gene: TRBJ2-7; CDR3aa: CSVGQSHEQYF
v_gene: TRBV11-2; abundance: .; j_gene: TRBJ2-2; CDR3aa: CASSLSQFTGELFF
v_gene: TRBV7-2; abundance: .; j_gene: TRBJ2-4; CDR3aa: CASSSQGGGNIRYF
v_gene: TRBV29-1; abundance: many; j_gene: TRBJ1-1; CDR3aa: CSVERGQNTEAFF
v_gene: TRBV4-3; abundance: .; j_gene: TRBJ2-2; CDR3aa: CASNQGRNTGELFF
v_gene: TRBV10-1; abundance: few; j_gene: TRBJ2-3; CDR3aa: CASSEAGDKDTQYF
v_gene: TRBV5-1; abundance: .; j_gene: TRBJ2-1; CDR3aa: CASNSGSWDEQFF
v_gene: TRBV20-1; abundance: once; j_gene: TRBJ2-7; CDR3aa: CSANSLAVGGHNEQYF
v_gene: TRBV2; abundance: few; j_gene: TRBJ1-5; CDR3aa: CASRPRTGGDSNQPQHF